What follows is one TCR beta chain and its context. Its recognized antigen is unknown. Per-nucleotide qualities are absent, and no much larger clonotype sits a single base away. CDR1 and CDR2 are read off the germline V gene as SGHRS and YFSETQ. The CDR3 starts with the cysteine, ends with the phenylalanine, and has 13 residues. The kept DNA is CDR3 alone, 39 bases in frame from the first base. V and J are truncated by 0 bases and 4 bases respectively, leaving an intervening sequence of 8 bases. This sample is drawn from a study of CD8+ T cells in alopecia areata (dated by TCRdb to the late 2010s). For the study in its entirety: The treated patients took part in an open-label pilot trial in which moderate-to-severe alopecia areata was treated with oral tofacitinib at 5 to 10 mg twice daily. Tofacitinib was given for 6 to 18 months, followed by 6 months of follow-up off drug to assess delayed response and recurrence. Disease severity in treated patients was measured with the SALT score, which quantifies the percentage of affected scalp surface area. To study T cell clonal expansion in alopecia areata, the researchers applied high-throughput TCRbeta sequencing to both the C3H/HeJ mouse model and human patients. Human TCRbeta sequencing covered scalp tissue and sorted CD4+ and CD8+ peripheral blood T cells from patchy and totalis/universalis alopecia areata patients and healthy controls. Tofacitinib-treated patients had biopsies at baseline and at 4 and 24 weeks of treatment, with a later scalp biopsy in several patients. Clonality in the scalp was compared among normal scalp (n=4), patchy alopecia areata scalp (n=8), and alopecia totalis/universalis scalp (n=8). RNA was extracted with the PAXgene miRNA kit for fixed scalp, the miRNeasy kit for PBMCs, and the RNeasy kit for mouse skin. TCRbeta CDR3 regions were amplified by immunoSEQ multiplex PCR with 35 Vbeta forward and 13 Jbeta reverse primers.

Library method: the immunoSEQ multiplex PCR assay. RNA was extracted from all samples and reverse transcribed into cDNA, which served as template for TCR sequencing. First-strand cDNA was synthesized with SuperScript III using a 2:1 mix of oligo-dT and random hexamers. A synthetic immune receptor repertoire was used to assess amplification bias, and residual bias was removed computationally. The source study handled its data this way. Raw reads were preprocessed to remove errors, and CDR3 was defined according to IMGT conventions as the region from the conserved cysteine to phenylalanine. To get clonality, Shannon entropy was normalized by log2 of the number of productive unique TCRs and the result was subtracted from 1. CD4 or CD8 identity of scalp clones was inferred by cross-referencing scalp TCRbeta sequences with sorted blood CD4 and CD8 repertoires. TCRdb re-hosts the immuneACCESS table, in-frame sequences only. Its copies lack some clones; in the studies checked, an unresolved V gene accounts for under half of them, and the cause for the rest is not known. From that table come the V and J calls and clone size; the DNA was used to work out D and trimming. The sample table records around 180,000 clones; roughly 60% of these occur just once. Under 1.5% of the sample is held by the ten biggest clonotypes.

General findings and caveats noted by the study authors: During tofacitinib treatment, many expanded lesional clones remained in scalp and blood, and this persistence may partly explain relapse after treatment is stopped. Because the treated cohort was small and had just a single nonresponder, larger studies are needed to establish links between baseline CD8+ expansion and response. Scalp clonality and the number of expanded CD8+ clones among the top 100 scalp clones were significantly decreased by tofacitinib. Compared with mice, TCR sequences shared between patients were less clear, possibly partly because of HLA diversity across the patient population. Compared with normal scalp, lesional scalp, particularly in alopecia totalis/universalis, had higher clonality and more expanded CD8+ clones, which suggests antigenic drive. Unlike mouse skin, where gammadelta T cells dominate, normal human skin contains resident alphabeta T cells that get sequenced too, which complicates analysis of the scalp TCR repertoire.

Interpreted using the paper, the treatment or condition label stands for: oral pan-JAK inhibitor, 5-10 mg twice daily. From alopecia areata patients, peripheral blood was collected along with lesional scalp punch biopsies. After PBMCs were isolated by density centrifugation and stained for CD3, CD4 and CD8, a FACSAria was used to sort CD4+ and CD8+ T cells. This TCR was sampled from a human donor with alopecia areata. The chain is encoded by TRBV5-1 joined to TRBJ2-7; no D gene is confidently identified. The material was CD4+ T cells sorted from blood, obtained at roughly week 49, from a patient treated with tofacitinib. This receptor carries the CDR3 CASSLDSRYEQYF. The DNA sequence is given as TGCGCCAGCAGCTTGGACAGTAGGTACGAGCAGTACTTC.